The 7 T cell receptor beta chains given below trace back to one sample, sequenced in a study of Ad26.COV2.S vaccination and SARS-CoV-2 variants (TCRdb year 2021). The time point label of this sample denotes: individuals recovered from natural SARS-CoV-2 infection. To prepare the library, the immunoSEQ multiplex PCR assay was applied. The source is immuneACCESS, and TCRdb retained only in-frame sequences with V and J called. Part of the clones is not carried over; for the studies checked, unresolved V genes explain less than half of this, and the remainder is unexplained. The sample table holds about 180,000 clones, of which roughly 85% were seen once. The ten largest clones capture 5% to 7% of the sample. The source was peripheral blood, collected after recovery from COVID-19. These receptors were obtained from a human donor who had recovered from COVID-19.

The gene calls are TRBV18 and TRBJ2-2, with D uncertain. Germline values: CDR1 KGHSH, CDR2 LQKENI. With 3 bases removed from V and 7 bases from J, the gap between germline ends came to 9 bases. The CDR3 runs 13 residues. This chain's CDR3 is CASSPYRGGELFF. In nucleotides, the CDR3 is TGTGCCAGCTCACCTTACCGAGGCGGGGAGCTGTTTTTT.

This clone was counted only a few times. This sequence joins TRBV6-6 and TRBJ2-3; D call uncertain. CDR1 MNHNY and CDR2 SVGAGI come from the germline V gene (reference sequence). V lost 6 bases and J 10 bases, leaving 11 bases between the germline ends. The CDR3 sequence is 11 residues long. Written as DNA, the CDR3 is TGTGCCAGCAGCCCCTTCCCCGCGCAGTATTTT. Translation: CASSPFPAQYF.

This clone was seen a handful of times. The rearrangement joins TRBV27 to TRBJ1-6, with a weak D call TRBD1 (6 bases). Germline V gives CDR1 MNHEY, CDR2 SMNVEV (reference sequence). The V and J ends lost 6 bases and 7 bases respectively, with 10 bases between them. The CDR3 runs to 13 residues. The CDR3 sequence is CASSQGGNSPLHF. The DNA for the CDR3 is TGTGCCAGCAGCCAAGGGGGGAATTCACCCCTCCACTTT.

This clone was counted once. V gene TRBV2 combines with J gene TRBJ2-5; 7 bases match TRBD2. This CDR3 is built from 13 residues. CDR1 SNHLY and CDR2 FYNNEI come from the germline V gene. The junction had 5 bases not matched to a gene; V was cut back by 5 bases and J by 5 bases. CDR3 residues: CASSTGGGETQYF. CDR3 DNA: TGTGCCAGCAGTACGGGGGGTGGGGAGACCCAGTACTTC.

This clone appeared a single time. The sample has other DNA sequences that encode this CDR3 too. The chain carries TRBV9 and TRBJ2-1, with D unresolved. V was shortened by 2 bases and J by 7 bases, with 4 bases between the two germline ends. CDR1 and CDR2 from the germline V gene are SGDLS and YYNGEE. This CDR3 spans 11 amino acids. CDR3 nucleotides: TGTGCCAGCAGCGTGGCAAATGAGCAGTTCTTC. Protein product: CASSVANEQFF.

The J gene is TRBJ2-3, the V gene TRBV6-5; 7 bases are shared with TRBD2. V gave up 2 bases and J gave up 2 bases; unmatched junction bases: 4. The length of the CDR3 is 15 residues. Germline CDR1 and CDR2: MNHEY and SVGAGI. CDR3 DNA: TGTGCCAGCAGTTACGCTAGCGGCCTCACAGATACGCAGTATTTT. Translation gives CASSYASGLTDTQYF.

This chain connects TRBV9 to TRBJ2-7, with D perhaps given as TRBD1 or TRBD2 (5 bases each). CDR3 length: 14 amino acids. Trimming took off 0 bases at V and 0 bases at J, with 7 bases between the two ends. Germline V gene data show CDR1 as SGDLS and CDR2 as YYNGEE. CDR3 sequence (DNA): TGTGCCAGCAGCGTAGTGGGGGACTCCTACGAGCAGTACTTC. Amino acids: CASSVVGDSYEQYF. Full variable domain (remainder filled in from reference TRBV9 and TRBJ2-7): DSGVTQTPKHLITATGQRVTLRCSPRSGDLSVYWYQQSLDQGLQFLIQYYNGEERAKGNILERFSAQQFPDLHSELNLSSLELGDSALYFCASSVVGDSYEQYFGPGTRLTVT.